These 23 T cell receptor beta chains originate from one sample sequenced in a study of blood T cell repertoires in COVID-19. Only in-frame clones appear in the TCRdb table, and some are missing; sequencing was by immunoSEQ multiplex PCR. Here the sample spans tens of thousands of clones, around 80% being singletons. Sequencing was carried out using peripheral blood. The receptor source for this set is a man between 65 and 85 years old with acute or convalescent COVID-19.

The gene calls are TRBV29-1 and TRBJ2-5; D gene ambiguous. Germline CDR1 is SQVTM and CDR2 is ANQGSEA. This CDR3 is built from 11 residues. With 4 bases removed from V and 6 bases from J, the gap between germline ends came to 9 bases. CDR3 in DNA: TGCAGCGTTGGTACAGAGAAGACCCAGTACTTC. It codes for CSVGTEKTQYF.

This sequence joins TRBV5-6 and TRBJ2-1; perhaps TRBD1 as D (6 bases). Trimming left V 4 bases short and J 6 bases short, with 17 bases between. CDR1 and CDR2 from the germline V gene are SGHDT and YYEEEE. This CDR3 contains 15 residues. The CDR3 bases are TGTGCCAGCAGCCTTCAGGGGCAGCGACTCAATGAGCAGTTCTTC. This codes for CASSLQGQRLNEQFF.

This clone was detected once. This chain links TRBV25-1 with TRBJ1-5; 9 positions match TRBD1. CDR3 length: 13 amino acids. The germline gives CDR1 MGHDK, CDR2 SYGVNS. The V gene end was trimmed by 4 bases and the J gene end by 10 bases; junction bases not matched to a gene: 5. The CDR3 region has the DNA TGTGCCAGCAGTGCACCGGGACAGGGACCCCAGCATTTT. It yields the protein CASSAPGQGPQHF.

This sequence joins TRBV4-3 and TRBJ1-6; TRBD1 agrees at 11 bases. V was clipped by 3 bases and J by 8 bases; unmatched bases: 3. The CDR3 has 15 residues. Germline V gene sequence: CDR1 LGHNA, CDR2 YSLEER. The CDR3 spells CASSQRDRGDSPLHF. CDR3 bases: TGCGCCAGCAGCCAGAGGGACAGGGGGGATTCACCCCTCCACTTT.

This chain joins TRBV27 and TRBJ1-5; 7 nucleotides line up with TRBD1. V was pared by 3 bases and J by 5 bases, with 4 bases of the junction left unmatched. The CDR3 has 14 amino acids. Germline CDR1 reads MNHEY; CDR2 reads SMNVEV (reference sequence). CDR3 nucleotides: TGTGCCAGCAGTTTCGACAGGGCGGATCAGCCCCAGCATTTT. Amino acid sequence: CASSFDRADQPQHF.

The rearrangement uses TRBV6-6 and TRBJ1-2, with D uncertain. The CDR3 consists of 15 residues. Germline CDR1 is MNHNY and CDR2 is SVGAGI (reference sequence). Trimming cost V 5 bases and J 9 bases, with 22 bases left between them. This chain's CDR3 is CASSLSGEVQGSYTF. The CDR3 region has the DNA TGTGCCAGCAGTCTTAGCGGGGAGGTGCAAGGTAGCTACACCTTC.

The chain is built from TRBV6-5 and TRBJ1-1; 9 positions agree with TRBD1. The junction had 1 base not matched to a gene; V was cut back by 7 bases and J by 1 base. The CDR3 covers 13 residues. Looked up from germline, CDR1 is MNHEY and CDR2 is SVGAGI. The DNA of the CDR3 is TGTGCCAGCACGACAGGGGGGAACACTGAAGCTTTCTTT. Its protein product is CASTTGGNTEAFF.

The CDR3 DNA reads TGTGCCAGCACCCGGGACAGACAAACCGGGGAGCTGTTTTTT. The encoded protein is CASTRDRQTGELFF. V and J are TRBV27 and TRBJ2-2, with 7 bases lining up with TRBD1. CDR3 length equals 14 residues. Germline assignment: CDR1 MNHEY and CDR2 SMNVEV (reference sequence). Trimming removed 7 bases from V and 5 bases from J; junction bases left unmatched: 7.

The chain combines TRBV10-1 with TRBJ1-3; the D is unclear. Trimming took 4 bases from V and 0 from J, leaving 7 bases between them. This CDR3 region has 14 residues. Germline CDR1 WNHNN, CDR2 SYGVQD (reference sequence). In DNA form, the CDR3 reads TGCGCCAGCAGTGGAGAGATCTCTGGAAACACCATATATTTT. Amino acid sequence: CASSGEISGNTIYF.

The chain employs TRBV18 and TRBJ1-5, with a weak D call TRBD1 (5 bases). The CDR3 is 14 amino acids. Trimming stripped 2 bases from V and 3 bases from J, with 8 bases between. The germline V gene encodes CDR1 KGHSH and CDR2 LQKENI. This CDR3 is CASSPARDNQPQHF. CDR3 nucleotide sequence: TGTGCCAGCTCACCAGCCAGGGACAATCAGCCCCAGCATTTT.

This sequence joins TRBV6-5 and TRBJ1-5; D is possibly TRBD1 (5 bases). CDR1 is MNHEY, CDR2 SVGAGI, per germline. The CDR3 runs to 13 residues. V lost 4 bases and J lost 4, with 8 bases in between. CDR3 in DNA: TGTGCCAGCAGTTGGAAGGGGAATCAGCCCCAGCATTTT. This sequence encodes CASSWKGNQPQHF.

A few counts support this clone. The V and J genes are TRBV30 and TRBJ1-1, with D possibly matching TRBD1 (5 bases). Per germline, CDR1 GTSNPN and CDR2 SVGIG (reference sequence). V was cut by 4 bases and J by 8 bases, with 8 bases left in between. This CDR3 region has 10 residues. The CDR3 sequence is CAWIRGEAFF. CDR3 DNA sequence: TGTGCCTGGATTCGGGGGGAAGCTTTCTTT. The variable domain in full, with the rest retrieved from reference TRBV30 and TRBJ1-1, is SQTIHQWPATLVQPVGSPLSLECTVEGTSNPNLYWYRQAAGRGLQLLFYSVGIGQISSEVPQNLSASRPQDRQFILSSKKLLLSDSGFYLCAWIRGEAFFGQGTRLTVV.

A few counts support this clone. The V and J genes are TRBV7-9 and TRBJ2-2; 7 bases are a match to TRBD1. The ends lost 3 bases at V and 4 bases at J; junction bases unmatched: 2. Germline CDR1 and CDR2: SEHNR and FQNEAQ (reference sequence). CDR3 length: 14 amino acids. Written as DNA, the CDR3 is TGTGCCAGCAGCTTCCGGGACAGCACCGGGGAGCTGTTTTTT. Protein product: CASSFRDSTGELFF.

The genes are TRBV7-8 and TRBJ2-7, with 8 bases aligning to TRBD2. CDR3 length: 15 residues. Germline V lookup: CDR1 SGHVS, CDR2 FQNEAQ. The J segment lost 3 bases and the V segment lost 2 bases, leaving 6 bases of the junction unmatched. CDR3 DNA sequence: TGTGCCAGCAGCTTAACACAGGCGGGGGGCTACGAGCAGTACTTC. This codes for CASSLTQAGGYEQYF.

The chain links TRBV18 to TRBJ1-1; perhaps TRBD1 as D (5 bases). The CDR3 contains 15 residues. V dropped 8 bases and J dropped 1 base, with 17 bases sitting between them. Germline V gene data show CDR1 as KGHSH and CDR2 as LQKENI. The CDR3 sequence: CASQRGRGENTEAFF. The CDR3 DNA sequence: TGTGCCAGCCAGAGAGGGCGGGGGGAGAACACTGAAGCTTTCTTT.

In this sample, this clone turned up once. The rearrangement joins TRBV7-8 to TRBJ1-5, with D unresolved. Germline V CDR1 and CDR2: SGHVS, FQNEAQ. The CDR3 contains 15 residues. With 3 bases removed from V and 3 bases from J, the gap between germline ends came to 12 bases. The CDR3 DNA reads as TGTGCCAGCAGCTTCGCTGCAGGCACCAATCAGCCCCAGCATTTT. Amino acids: CASSFAAGTNQPQHF. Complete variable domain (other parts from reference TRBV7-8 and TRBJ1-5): GAGVSQSPRYKVAKRGQDVALRCDPISGHVSLFWYQQALGQGPEFLTYFQNEAQLDKSGLPSDRFFAERPEGSVSTLKIQRTQQEDSAVYLCASSFAAGTNQPQHFGDGTRLSIL.

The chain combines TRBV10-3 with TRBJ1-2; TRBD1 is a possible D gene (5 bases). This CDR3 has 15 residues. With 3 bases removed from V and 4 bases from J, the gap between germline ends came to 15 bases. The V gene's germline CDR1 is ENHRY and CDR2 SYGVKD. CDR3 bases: TGTGCCATCAGTGATATCGGGGGACTCACCTATGGCTACACCTTC. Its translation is CAISDIGGLTYGYTF.

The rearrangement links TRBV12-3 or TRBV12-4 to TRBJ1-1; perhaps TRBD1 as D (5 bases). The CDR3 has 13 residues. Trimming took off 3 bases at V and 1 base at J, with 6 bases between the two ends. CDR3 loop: CASSFGGNTEAFF. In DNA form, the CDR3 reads TGTGCCAGCAGTTTCGGGGGGAACACTGAAGCTTTCTTT.

CDR3 sequence: CASSLDRVNTEAFF. As DNA, the CDR3 is TGTGCCAGCAGTTTGGACAGGGTGAACACTGAAGCTTTCTTT. This chain joins TRBV6-6 and TRBJ1-1; TRBD1 matches at 8 bases. The CDR3 runs 14 residues. Germline V gene data show CDR1 as MNHNY and CDR2 as SVGAGI (reference sequence). With 4 bases clipped from V and 0 bases from J, the junction kept 1 base outside the gene matches.

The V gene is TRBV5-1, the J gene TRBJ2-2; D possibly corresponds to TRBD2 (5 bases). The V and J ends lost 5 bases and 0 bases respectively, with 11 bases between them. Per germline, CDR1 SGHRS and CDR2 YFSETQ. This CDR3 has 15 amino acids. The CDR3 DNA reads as TGCGCCAGCAGTGTTGTGGGAGCGAACACCGGGGAGCTGTTTTTT. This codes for CASSVVGANTGELFF.

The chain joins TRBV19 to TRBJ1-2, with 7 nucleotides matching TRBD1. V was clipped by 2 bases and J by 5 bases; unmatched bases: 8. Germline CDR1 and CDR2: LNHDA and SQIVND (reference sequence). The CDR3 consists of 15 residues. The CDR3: CASSITWTGGYGYTF. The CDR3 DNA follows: TGTGCCAGTAGTATAACCTGGACAGGTGGTTATGGCTACACCTTC.

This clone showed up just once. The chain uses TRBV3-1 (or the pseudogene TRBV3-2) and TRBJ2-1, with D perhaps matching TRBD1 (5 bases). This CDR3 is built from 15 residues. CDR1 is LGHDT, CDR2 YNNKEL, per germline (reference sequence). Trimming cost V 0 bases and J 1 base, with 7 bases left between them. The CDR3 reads CASSQDAGSYNEQFF. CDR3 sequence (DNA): TGTGCCAGCAGCCAAGATGCAGGGTCCTACAATGAGCAGTTCTTC.

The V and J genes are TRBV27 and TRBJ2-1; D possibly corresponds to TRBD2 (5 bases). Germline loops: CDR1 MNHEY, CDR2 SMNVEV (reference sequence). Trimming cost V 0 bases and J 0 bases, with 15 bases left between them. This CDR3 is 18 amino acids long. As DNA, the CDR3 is TGTGCCAGCAGTTTATCTAGCGTAAAAGAATTCTCCTACAATGAGCAGTTCTTC. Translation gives CASSLSSVKEFSYNEQFF.